Shown below are 3 T cell receptor beta chains from a single sample sequenced in a study of OX40 agonist ivuxolimab in advanced cancers. The assay was immunoSEQ multiplex PCR, and TCRdb's table has in-frame clones only and misses some. The repertoire holds 48,000 or so clones, about 83% seen once, with approximately 1.1% in the top ten. Specimen: CD4+ or CD8+ T cells sorted from blood, collected in a trial of the OX40 agonist ivuxolimab. The receptors come from an adult with an advanced solid tumor such as melanoma, head and neck, liver or kidney cancer.

J is TRBJ1-4 and V is TRBV5-4; D is possibly TRBD1 (6 bases). The germline V and J ends were trimmed by 0 bases and 3 bases, with 15 bases remaining between them. CDR3 length equals 17 residues. Germline V gene sequence: CDR1 SGHNT, CDR2 YYREEE (reference sequence). This CDR3 reads CASSLAPSGGSNEKLFF. The CDR3 DNA sequence: TGTGCCAGCAGCTTGGCCCCTAGTGGGGGCTCTAATGAAAAACTGTTTTTT. Supplemented by reference TRBV5-4 and TRBJ1-4, the full variable domain reads ETGVTQSPTHLIKTRGQQVTLRCSSQSGHNTVSWYQQALGQGPQFIFQYYREEENGRGNFPPRFSGLQFPNYSSELNVNALELDDSALYLCASSLAPSGGSNEKLFFGSGTQLSVL.

Here the CDR3 reads CASSSPPGKARSNYGYTF. In nucleotides, the CDR3 is TGTGCCAGCAGCTCCCCCCCGGGGAAGGCCAGGTCTAACTATGGCTACACCTTC. The V and J genes are TRBV11-2 and TRBJ1-2, with D uncertain. The length of the CDR3 is 18 residues. CDR1 SGHAT and CDR2 FQNNGV come from the germline V gene. V lost 4 bases to trimming and J lost 0 bases, with 21 bases between them.

This clone appeared once. This chain uses TRBV7-3 with TRBJ2-1, with TRBD2 as a possible D gene (7 bases). Germline loops: CDR1 SGHTA, CDR2 FQGTGA. This CDR3 has 15 amino acids. Trimming took off 5 bases at V and 4 bases at J, with 15 bases between the two ends. For the CDR3, the DNA is TGTGCCAGCAGCCCCGAGGGGGGGCCTTACAATGAGCAGTTCTTC. It yields the protein CASSPEGGPYNEQFF.